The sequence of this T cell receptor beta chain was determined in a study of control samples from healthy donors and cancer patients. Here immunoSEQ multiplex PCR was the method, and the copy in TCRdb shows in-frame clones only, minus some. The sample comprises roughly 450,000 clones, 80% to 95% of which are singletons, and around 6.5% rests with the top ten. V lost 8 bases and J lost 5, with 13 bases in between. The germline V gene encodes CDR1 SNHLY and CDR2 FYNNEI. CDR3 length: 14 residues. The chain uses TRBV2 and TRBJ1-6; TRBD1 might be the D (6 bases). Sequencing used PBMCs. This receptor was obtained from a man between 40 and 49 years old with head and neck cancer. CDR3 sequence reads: CASEGGRNNSPLHF. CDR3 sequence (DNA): TGTGCCAGCGAGGGGGGGCGGAATAATTCACCCCTCCACTTT.